This entry lists 9 T cell receptor beta chains sequenced from one sample in a study of T cell changes during pregnancy in multiple sclerosis. Using immunoSEQ multiplex PCR, the repertoire was profiled, and TCRdb retains in-frame clones only, with some absent. The sample contains some 28,000 clones, around nine tenths of which appear only once. Sample: CD4+ T cells from peripheral blood mononuclear cells, taken in the first trimester of pregnancy. All receptors come from a female donor with multiple sclerosis, enrolled in a pregnancy study.

J is TRBJ2-5 and V is TRBV27; a possible D gene is TRBD1 (5 bases). The CDR3 has 13 amino acids. Trimming pared 4 bases from V and 4 bases from J, leaving 10 bases between. Looked up from germline, CDR1 is MNHEY and CDR2 is SMNVEV (reference sequence). CDR3 nucleotide sequence: TGTGCCAGCAGTTGGGGCACCGGAGAGACCCAGTACTTC. Protein: CASSWGTGETQYF.

V and J are TRBV2 and TRBJ1-1; D call uncertain. This CDR3 has 15 amino acids. Trimming removed 6 bases from V and 0 bases from J, with 14 bases in between. Per the germline V gene, CDR1 is SNHLY and CDR2 is FYNNEI. The CDR3 DNA follows: TGTGCCAGCAGAATCCCGGGATCTGTGAACACTGAAGCTTTCTTT. This codes for CASRIPGSVNTEAFF.

In this sample, this clone is medium-sized. This chain joins TRBV7-3 and TRBJ1-2; 7 nucleotides agree with TRBD1. V lost 0 bases to trimming and J lost 6 bases; unmatched junction nucleotides: 4. The CDR3 extends over 14 amino acids. Germline V gives CDR1 SGHTA, CDR2 FQGTGA. The CDR3 DNA sequence: TGTGCCAGCAGCTTAACTAGACAGGGCGATGGCTACACCTTC. Translating it yields CASSLTRQGDGYTF.

The chain uses TRBV5-1 and TRBJ2-7, with D hard to call. This CDR3 region has 14 residues. V dropped 4 bases and J dropped 6 bases, with 17 bases sitting between them. CDR1 and CDR2 from the germline V gene are SGHRS and YFSETQ. CDR3 nucleotides: TGCGCCAGCAGCCGCACCGCGAATAGTGTCGAGCAGTACTTC. It specifies CASSRTANSVEQYF.

This chain links TRBV13 with TRBJ2-7, with D possibly TRBD1 on 5 matching bases. Germline V gene sequence: CDR1 PRHDT, CDR2 FYEKMQ (reference sequence). The CDR3 is 14 residues long. V lost 2 bases and J lost 0, with 8 bases in between. In nucleotides, the CDR3 is TGTGCCAGCAGCTTACGACAGTCCTCCTACGAGCAGTACTTC. Residues: CASSLRQSSYEQYF.

The genes are TRBV5-5 and TRBJ2-5, with D tentatively TRBD1 (6 bases). V lost 1 base and J lost 5, with 12 bases in between. The CDR3 contains 14 residues. Germline values: CDR1 SGHKS, CDR2 YYEKEE (reference sequence). CDR3: CASSLRGTMETQYF. The CDR3 nucleotides read TGTGCCAGCAGCTTGAGAGGGACAATGGAGACCCAGTACTTC. The full variable domain, its missing parts supplied by reference TRBV5-5 and TRBJ2-5, is DAGVTQSPTHLIKTRGQQVTLRCSPISGHKSVSWYQQVLGQGPQFIFQYYEKEERGRGNFPDRFSARQFPNYSSELNVNALLLGDSALYLCASSLRGTMETQYFGPGTRLLVL.

The chain links TRBV6-5 to TRBJ1-6; 8 bases are shared with TRBD1. This CDR3 comprises 14 residues. V was clipped by 8 bases and J by 10 bases; unmatched bases: 10. CDR1 and CDR2 from the germline V gene are MNHEY and SVGAGI. DNA of the CDR3: TGTGCCAGCTCAGGCAGGGGGCAGGGCTCACCCCTCCACTTT. Translated, it gives CASSGRGQGSPLHF.

The chain has TRBV2 and TRBJ1-4, with D possibly TRBD1 on 5 matching bases. The CDR3 contains 12 residues. The ends were cut back, 10 bases at V and 4 bases at J, with 10 bases in the middle. CDR1 is SNHLY and CDR2 is FYNNEI in the germline V gene. CDR3: CATTQGNEKLFF. The CDR3 DNA reads TGTGCCACCACCCAGGGTAATGAAAAACTGTTTTTT.

The chain employs TRBV29-1 and TRBJ1-2; D may be TRBD1 (6 bases). The CDR3 runs to 12 residues. Germline V gives CDR1 SQVTM, CDR2 ANQGSEA. Trimming removed 4 bases at V and 3 bases at J, with 9 bases between. As DNA, the CDR3 is TGCAGCGTTGGGGACAAATACTATGGCTACACCTTC. Its protein product is CSVGDKYYGYTF.